This T cell receptor beta chain is drawn from a study of T cells in Graves' hyperthyroidism and ophthalmopathy. Regarding the study as a whole: Stable hyperthyroidism and ophthalmopathy were separated using 13 V-J signatures. Within blood appeared most thyroid clonotypes that had expanded above 0.001.

Germline V lookup: CDR1 KGHDR, CDR2 SFDVKD. The CDR3 contains 15 residues. V dropped 2 bases and J dropped 2 bases, with 9 bases sitting between them. Comment on this clonotype: Its antigen is still unknown.

Researchers took RNA transcripts and amplified the TCR beta CDR3 regions from them. The TCR CDR3 first-round RT-PCR relied on the HTBI primer set. TCRdb used MiXCR to reprocess the multiplex PCR reads, holding one entry per CDR3 protein. The data contain 490,000 or so distinct CDR3 sequences, 22% of them singletons. Thyroid ultrasound, orbital computed tomography, clinical symptoms, and serum thyroxine and TRAb underpinned diagnoses. PBMCs were sourced from less than 13 ml fresh peripheral blood. This chain connects TRBV24-1 to TRBJ1-5, with a weak D call TRBD1 (6 bases). Sequencing was performed on blood. The source of this sequence is a woman between 65 and 79 years old with Graves' ophthalmopathy. The CDR3 sequence is CATSDYRQGNQPQHF. For the CDR3, the DNA is TGTGCCACCAGTGATTACCGACAGGGCAATCAGCCCCAGCATTTT.